This TCR beta chain was recovered during a study of T cell responses to AZD1222 COVID-19 vaccine. Generated by immunoSEQ multiplex PCR, the TCRdb table keeps only in-frame clones and is missing some. The sample yields over 120,000 clones, 85% to 95% seen once. Findings and caveats of the study: No repertoire was sampled before or during the peak T cell response, only after it. Unmutated variant regions are reportedly the target of nearly half of TCRs that are spike-specific. Spike-spanning, vaccine-associated CD4 TCRs were dominant at 160-218 and 743-854.

This clone has more than one count but fewer than ten. Antigen unknown. The CDR3 is made up of 15 amino acids. Germline V gene sequence: CDR1 KGHDR, CDR2 SFDVKD. V was cut by 1 base and J by 3 bases, with 11 bases left in between. The chain is built from TRBV24-1 and TRBJ2-5; D might be TRBD2 (7 bases). The starting material was peripheral blood, obtained after recovery from COVID-19. This receptor was taken from an adult who had recovered from COVID-19. CDR3 region: CATSDFGGREETQYF. The CDR3 DNA reads TGTGCCACCAGTGATTTCGGGGGGCGCGAAGAGACCCAGTACTTC.